This entry lists 10 T cell receptor beta chains sequenced from one sample in a study of blood T cells in healthy people across ages. A sample-barcoded 5' primer and a J-beta primer mix were used in a second PCR of roughly 6 to 11 cycles. MiXCR, run by TCRdb on the 5' RACE reads, gives a single entry per CDR3 protein. This table holds fewer than 800,000 distinct CDR3 sequences, about 52% found once. The sample consisted of blood. These receptors all come from a woman aged 55-70 years in good health.

This sequence joins TRBV5-1 and TRBJ1-1; D is perhaps TRBD1 (5 bases). V was shortened by 3 bases and J by 2 bases, with 14 bases between the two germline ends. Germline assignment: CDR1 SGHRS and CDR2 YFSETQ. The CDR3 loop spans 15 amino acids. The CDR3 bases are TGCGCCAGCAGCTCAGGCGGGGACCCAAACACTGAAGCTTTCTTT. Translating gives CASSSGGDPNTEAFF.

The genes are TRBV20-1 and TRBJ2-4; maybe TRBD1 (5 bases). With the DNA end fitting TRBJ2-7 better, the J assignment may be wrong. This CDR3 region has 15 residues. Germline-derived CDR1 and CDR2 are DFQATT and SNEGSKA (reference sequence). CDR3 protein: CSARDRQLSPYEQYF. The CDR3 DNA reads TGCAGTGCTAGAGATCGACAGCTATCGCCCTACGAGCAGTACTTC.

The V gene is TRBV20-1, the J gene TRBJ1-1; D not resolved. Germline V gives CDR1 DFQATT, CDR2 SNEGSKA (reference sequence). This CDR3 comprises 15 residues. V lost 2 bases to trimming and J lost 5 bases, with 18 bases between them. For the CDR3, the DNA is TGCAGTGCTAGACTCCCAGATCGGATTCTGACTGAAGCTTTCTTT. Translated, it gives CSARLPDRILTEAFF.

The V gene is TRBV4-3, the J gene TRBJ1-5; no definite D call. Trimming removed 0 bases at V and 10 bases at J, with 10 bases between. Germline V CDR1 and CDR2: LGHNA, YSLEER. This CDR3 is 13 amino acids long. The CDR3 region has the DNA TGCGCCAGCAGCCAAGATTGGGCTAAACCCCAGCATTTT. Protein sequence: CASSQDWAKPQHF.

The CDR3 DNA follows: TGTGCCAGCAGTGAAGGGGGCAGACGTGGTTACACCTTC. It codes for CASSEGGRRGYTF. The chain carries TRBV2 and TRBJ1-2; possible D gene TRBD1, 5 bases. CDR1 and CDR2 from the germline V gene are SNHLY and FYNNEI. The CDR3 contains 13 residues. The V end was cut by 1 base, the J end by 11 bases, with 14 bases between.

This clonotype was detected many times. The chain couples TRBV13 to TRBJ2-3; D is perhaps TRBD2 (5 bases). The germline V gene has CDR1 PRHDT and CDR2 FYEKMQ (reference sequence). V was shortened by 3 bases and J by 1 base, with 11 bases between the two germline ends. CDR3 size: 15 residues. CDR3 sequence: CASSFRDSGTDTQYF. CDR3 nucleotides: TGTGCCAGCAGCTTCCGGGATAGCGGCACAGATACGCAGTATTTT. Full variable domain (rest looked up from reference TRBV13 and TRBJ2-3): AAGVIQSPRHLIKEKRETATLKCYPIPRHDTVYWYQQGPGQDPQFLISFYEKMQSDKGSIPDRFSAQQFSDYHSELNMSSLELGDSALYFCASSFRDSGTDTQYFGPGTRLTVL.

The rearrangement uses TRBV7-3 and TRBJ2-1; D may be TRBD1 (7 bases). The J call may be faulty, since TRBJ2-7 better matches the DNA end. From germline, CDR1 is SGHTA and CDR2 FQGTGA. The CDR3 loop spans 15 amino acids. The CDR3 spells CASSLTGGQYNEQYF. CDR3 nucleotide sequence: TGTGCCAGCAGCTTAACGGGGGGACAGTACAATGAGCAGTACTTC.

This clonotype was observed a handful of times. The rearrangement joins TRBV5-1 to TRBJ2-1; 7 positions agree with TRBD1. Germline V gives CDR1 SGHRS, CDR2 YFSETQ. There are 15 residues in the CDR3. J was trimmed by 5 bases and V by 5 bases; bases with no gene match: 10. The chain's CDR3 is CASSHTGAINNEQFF. Written as DNA, the CDR3 is TGCGCCAGCAGTCATACAGGGGCCATAAACAATGAGCAGTTCTTC.

The chain uses TRBV5-1 and TRBJ2-1; D gene uncertain. There are 14 residues in the CDR3. The germline V gene encodes CDR1 SGHRS and CDR2 YFSETQ. Deletions cut 0 bases from V and 3 bases from J, with 7 bases between. CDR3: CASSLATVYNEQFF. The CDR3 DNA sequence: TGCGCCAGCAGCTTGGCTACAGTCTACAATGAGCAGTTCTTC.

The CDR3 region has the DNA TGCAGTGCTAGAGAGTTGGGGGGGCGCTTAGAGACCCAGTACTTC. Its protein product is CSARELGGRLETQYF. V and J are TRBV20-1 and TRBJ2-7; weak D call: TRBD2 (7 bases). Near its end, the DNA agrees better with TRBJ2-5, so the J call may be wrong. CDR1 is DFQATT and CDR2 is SNEGSKA in the germline V gene (reference sequence). The CDR3 totals 15 residues.